These T cell receptor beta chains were read from a single sample in a study of tumor-infiltrating lymphocytes in primary liver carcinoma. TCRdb re-called the multiplex PCR reads with MiXCR, one entry per CDR3 protein. The sample carries tens of thousands of distinct CDR3 sequences, roughly two thirds recorded once. The sequencing input was liver tumor tissue from sampling region 4. These receptors all stem from a man in his forties or fifties with primary liver carcinoma and hepatitis B virus infection. The CDR3 runs from the conserved cysteine through the conserved F or W. The order of the fields is J gene, clone size, D gene, V gene, CDR3 protein, CDR3 DNA. D genes are given only for firm matches. Not all rows give a size; the values are once, few, many and, for expanded clones, a class.

J gene: TRBJ2-4; clone size: .; D gene: .; V gene: TRBV19; CDR3 protein: CASVLDKNIQYF; CDR3 DNA: TGTGCCAGCGTATTAGACAAAAACATTCAGTACTTC
J gene: TRBJ2-1; clone size: .; D gene: TRBD2; V gene: TRBV11-3; CDR3 protein: CVSSARTREINEQFF; CDR3 DNA: TGTGTCAGCAGCGCCAGGACTAGAGAGATAAATGAGCAGTTCTTC
J gene: TRBJ2-2; clone size: .; D gene: .; V gene: TRBV4-1; CDR3 protein: CASSPGAVNTGELFF; CDR3 DNA: TGCGCCAGCAGCCCTGGGGCCGTTAACACCGGGGAGCTGTTTTTT
J gene: TRBJ1-5; clone size: .; D gene: .; V gene: TRBV5-6; CDR3 protein: CASGFARNNQPQHF; CDR3 DNA: TGTGCCAGCGGCTTCGCACGGAACAATCAGCCCCAGCATTTT
J gene: TRBJ1-5; clone size: many; D gene: .; V gene: TRBV28; CDR3 protein: CASSFLIFALNQPQHF; CDR3 DNA: TGTGCCAGCAGTTTCCTGATTTTTGCCTTGAATCAGCCCCAGCATTTT
J gene: TRBJ1-5; clone size: few; D gene: .; V gene: TRBV2; CDR3 protein: CASRDSYSNQPQHF; CDR3 DNA: TGTGCCAGCAGGGACAGCTATAGCAATCAGCCCCAGCATTTT
J gene: TRBJ2-7; clone size: .; D gene: TRBD1; V gene: TRBV29-1; CDR3 protein: CSVRVTGGQGEQYF; CDR3 DNA: TGCAGCGTACGAGTTACAGGGGGCCAGGGCGAGCAGTACTTC
J gene: TRBJ2-7; clone size: .; D gene: .; V gene: TRBV28; CDR3 protein: CASSLTSHSYEKYF; CDR3 DNA: TGTGCCAGCAGTTTAACTAGCCATAGCTACGAGAAGTACTTC
J gene: TRBJ2-1; clone size: .; D gene: .; V gene: TRBV12-3/TRBV12-4; CDR3 protein: CASSPADKQFF; CDR3 DNA: TGTGCCAGTAGTCCAGCCGATAAGCAGTTCTTC
J gene: TRBJ2-3; clone size: many; D gene: .; V gene: TRBV11-2; CDR3 protein: CASSLGSDSSTDTQYF; CDR3 DNA: TGTGCCAGCAGCTTAGGGTCGGATTCTAGCACAGATACGCAGTATTTT
J gene: TRBJ2-7; clone size: .; D gene: TRBD2; V gene: TRBV28; CDR3 protein: CASNYFGLAGGRISYEQYF; CDR3 DNA: TGTGCCAGCAATTATTTCGGACTAGCGGGTGGGCGAATCTCCTACGAGCAGTACTTC